This T cell receptor (beta chain) was observed in a study of identical twins. Study-level points and caveats: Fewer insertions characterized abundant cord blood beta clonotypes, whereas memory repertoires showed none.

After removal of 6 bases from V and 8 bases from J, the junction contained 9 bases not matched to a gene. From germline, CDR1 is ENHRY and CDR2 SYGVKD. The CDR3 spans 14 residues. All donors were healthy, and all were Caucasian. This clonotype occurred many times. Its antigen is unknown. With template switching, a universal primer site was added, and the cDNA carried unique molecular identifiers. TCRdb redid the calling of the 5' RACE reads with MiXCR, one entry per CDR3 protein. There are 700,000 or so distinct CDR3 sequences in the sample; 8.5% to 9.5% occur only once, and 0.98% lies in the top ten. The sample was also reused in another study, on yellow fever vaccine responses in identical twins.

This chain joins TRBV10-3 and TRBJ2-1, with 8 positions matching TRBD2. Sequenced sample: PBMCs. The sequence was obtained from a woman in her late teens or twenties in good health. Here the CDR3 reads CAIRVGSGVYEQFF. CDR3 coding DNA: TGTGCCATCAGGGTTGGTAGCGGGGTCTATGAGCAGTTCTTC.